This T cell receptor (beta chain) came from a study of cytomegalovirus exposure and HLA in healthy donors. Primers: 60 Vbeta forward and 13 Jbeta reverse. Produced via immunoSEQ multiplex PCR; TCRdb's table is partial and in-frame only. The sample lists about 140,000 clones; around 90% were seen once. The germline gives CDR1 MNHEY, CDR2 SMNVEV (reference sequence). Trimming shortened V by 7 bases and J by 2 bases, and 11 bases separated the two germline ends. The CDR3 sequence is 13 residues long. Comment on this clone: As yet, its antigen is unknown.

Study findings and constraints: In a later analysis, CMV-associated beta chains were mostly HLA-associated, it appeared.

The chain is built from TRBV27 and TRBJ1-1, with no clear D. The specimen was PBMCs. The clonotype comes from a woman aged 35 to 49 in good health and CMV-seronegative. CDR3 nucleotide sequence: TGTGCCAGCACCTCGGAACTAAACACTGAAGCTTTCTTT. It specifies CASTSELNTEAFF.